This T cell receptor (beta chain) was sequenced in a study of CD8 T cells in ankylosing spondylitis. Study-wide results and limits: Certain motif variants had earlier appeared in reactive arthritis synovial fluid and blood. Clones linked with disease were CD8+ and fairly uncommon in the peripheral blood. The authors reported significant enrichment of disease-linked clones in matched ankylosing spondylitis synovial fluid.

MiXCR, run by TCRdb on the 5' RACE reads, gives a single entry per CDR3 protein. In the table there are some 340,000 distinct CDR3 sequences, roughly 14% of which are singletons. With regard to this clonotype: Antigen specificity is unknown.

CDR3 length: 12 residues. With 4 bases removed from V and 6 bases from J, the gap between germline ends came to 7 bases. The origin of this receptor is a male donor with ankylosing spondylitis or in good health (not recorded which). The chain uses TRBV12-3 or TRBV12-4 and TRBJ1-5; no reliable D call. The specimen was blood, either unsorted or a sorted T cell fraction (not recorded which). CDR3 protein: CASSSVPQPQHF. The DNA for the CDR3 is TGTGCCAGCAGTTCCGTCCCTCAGCCCCAGCATTTT.